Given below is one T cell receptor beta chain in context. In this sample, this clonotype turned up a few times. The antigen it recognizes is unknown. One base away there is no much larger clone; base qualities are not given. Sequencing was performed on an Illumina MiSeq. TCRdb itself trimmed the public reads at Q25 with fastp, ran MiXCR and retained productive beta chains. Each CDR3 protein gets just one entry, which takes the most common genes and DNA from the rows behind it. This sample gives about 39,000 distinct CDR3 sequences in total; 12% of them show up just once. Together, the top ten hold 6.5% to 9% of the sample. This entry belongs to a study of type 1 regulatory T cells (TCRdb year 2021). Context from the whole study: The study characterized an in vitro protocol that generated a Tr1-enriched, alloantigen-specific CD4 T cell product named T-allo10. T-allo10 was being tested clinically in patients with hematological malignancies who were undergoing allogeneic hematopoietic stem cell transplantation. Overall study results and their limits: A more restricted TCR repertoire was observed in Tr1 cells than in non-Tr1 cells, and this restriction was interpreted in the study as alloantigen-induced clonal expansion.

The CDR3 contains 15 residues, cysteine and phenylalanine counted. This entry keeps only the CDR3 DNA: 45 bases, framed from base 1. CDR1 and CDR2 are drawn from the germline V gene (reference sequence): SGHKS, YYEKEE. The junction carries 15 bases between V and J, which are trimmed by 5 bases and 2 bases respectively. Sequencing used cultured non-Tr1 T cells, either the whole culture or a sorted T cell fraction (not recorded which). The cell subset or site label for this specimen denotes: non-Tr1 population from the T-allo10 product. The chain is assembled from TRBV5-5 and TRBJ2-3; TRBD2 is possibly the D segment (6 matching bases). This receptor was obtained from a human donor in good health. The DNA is TGTGCCAGCAGACGGGCTGGCGGGGACACAGATACGCAGTATTTT. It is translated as CASRRAGGDTDTQYF. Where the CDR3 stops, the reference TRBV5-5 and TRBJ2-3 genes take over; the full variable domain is DAGVTQSPTHLIKTRGQQVTLRCSPISGHKSVSWYQQVLGQGPQFIFQYYEKEERGRGNFPDRFSARQFPNYSSELNVNALLLGDSALYLCASRRAGGDTDTQYFGPGTRLTVL.